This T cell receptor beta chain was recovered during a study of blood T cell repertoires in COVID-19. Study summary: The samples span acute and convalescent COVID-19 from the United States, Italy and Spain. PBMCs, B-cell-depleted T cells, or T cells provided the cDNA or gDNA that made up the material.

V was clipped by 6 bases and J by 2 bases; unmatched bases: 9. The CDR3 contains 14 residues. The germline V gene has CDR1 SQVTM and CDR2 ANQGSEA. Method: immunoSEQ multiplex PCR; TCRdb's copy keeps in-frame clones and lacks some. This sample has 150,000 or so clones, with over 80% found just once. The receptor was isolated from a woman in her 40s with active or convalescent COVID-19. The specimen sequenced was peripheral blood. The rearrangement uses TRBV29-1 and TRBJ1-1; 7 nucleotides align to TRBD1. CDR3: CSVRGTVENTEAFF. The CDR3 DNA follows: TGCAGCGTGAGGGGGACAGTGGAAAACACTGAAGCTTTCTTT.